These T cell receptor beta chains were read from a single sample in a study of blood T cell repertoires in COVID-19. Here immunoSEQ multiplex PCR was the method, and the copy in TCRdb shows in-frame clones only, minus some. This table holds over 200,000 clones, 86% found once. Material: peripheral blood. The receptors come from a man aged 50 to 59 with COVID-19, enrolled during active disease. CDR3s include the opening cysteine and the closing phenylalanine or tryptophan. The D gene is left open where the match is weak. The size entry is marked missing in some rows and otherwise reads once, few, many or a size class.

j_call v_call d_call clone_size cdr3_nt cdr3_aa
TRBJ1-4 TRBV28 TRBD1 NA TGTGCCAGCGTTACAGGGGCTGCAACTAATGAAAAACTGTTTTTT CASVTGAATNEKLFF
TRBJ1-1 TRBV11-2 TRBD1 few TGTGCCAGCAGCGGCCGGGACAGGAACACTGAAGCTTTCTTT CASSGRDRNTEAFF
TRBJ2-7 TRBV4-2 TRBD2 NA TGTGCCAGCAGCATTGTGGGACTAGCGGGCCACGAGCAGTACTTC CASSIVGLAGHEQYF
TRBJ2-6 TRBV5-6 NA NA TGTGCCAGCAGCTTGCGGGACTTCCGCTCTGGGGCCAACGTCCTGACTTTC CASSLRDFRSGANVLTF
TRBJ1-2 TRBV7-2 TRBD1 NA TGTGCCAGCAGCTCGGGACAGGGCATCTCTGGCTACACCTTC CASSSGQGISGYTF
TRBJ1-3 TRBV28 NA NA TGTGCCAGCAGTTCTACGGTCCCCTCTGGAAACACCATATATTTT CASSSTVPSGNTIYF
TRBJ2-5 TRBV29-1 TRBD1 NA TGCAGCACCGACAGGGGTGCGGAGACCCAGTACTTC CSTDRGAETQYF
TRBJ1-2 TRBV9 TRBD1 NA TGTGCCAGCAGCGTAGAGGACAGGGGGCGGTATGGCTACACCTTC CASSVEDRGRYGYTF
TRBJ2-3 TRBV5-4 TRBD2 NA TGTGCCAGCAGCCAAGGACTAGTTGTTGGGACAGATACGCAGTATTTT CASSQGLVVGTDTQYF
TRBJ2-2 TRBV7-3 TRBD2 NA TGTGCCAGCAGCTTAGGGATTAGCGGGAGAGAGACCGGGGAGCTGTTTTTT CASSLGISGRETGELFF
TRBJ1-4 TRBV28 TRBD1 NA TGTGCCAGCACCTCCCCCCGGACAGGGGACGAAAAACTGTTTTTT CASTSPRTGDEKLFF
TRBJ2-5 TRBV9 TRBD2 NA TGTGCCAGCAGCGTAGGCGGCGGGAGCGGGCAAGAGACCCAGTACTTC CASSVGGGSGQETQYF
TRBJ2-3 TRBV7-6 TRBD2 once TGTGCCAGCAGCTTAGGCGGGGGGGCCACAGATACGCAGTATTTT CASSLGGGATDTQYF
TRBJ2-3 TRBV24-1 NA NA TGTGCCACCAGTGATGGGGGCAGCGATACGCAGTATTTT CATSDGGSDTQYF
TRBJ2-3 TRBV11-2 NA NA TGTGCCAGCAGCTACCCGGATGCGGGGCCAGATACGCAGTATTTT CASSYPDAGPDTQYF
TRBJ1-5 TRBV7-5 NA NA TGTGTCAGAAGCTTAGCGGGTGACAGGGGAACCAATCAGCCCCAGCATTTT CVRSLAGDRGTNQPQHF
TRBJ1-5 TRBV3-1/TRBV3-2 TRBD1 few TGTGCCAGCAGCCAACATGGACAGGGGGGAAATCAGCCCCAGCATTTT CASSQHGQGGNQPQHF
TRBJ1-5 TRBV6-5 TRBD1 NA TGTGCCAGCAGTTGGGACAGGGGGCCTCAGCCCCAGCATTTT CASSWDRGPQPQHF
TRBJ2-3 TRBV27 NA NA TGTGCCAGCAGTTTATGGGGGACTCCTGGACTAAGCACAGATACGCAGTATTTT CASSLWGTPGLSTDTQYF
TRBJ1-1 TRBV3-1/TRBV3-2 NA NA TGTGCCAGCAGCCAACCGTATCGGAACACTGAAGCTTTCTTT CASSQPYRNTEAFF
TRBJ2-5 TRBV7-2 NA NA TGTGCCAGCGAGCTTTCAGGGGTGGAGACCCAGTACTTC CASELSGVETQYF
TRBJ2-3 TRBV7-2 NA NA TGTGCCAGCAGCGCAAACGGCCAGGGGGATACGCAGTATTTT CASSANGQGDTQYF
TRBJ2-3 TRBV18 NA NA TGTGCCAGCTCACCATCATCCCGGACTTACCTTAGCACAGATACGCAGTATTTT CASSPSSRTYLSTDTQYF
TRBJ1-2 TRBV30 TRBD1 NA TGTGCCTGGAGTAACTCGGGACAGGGGTTCTATGGCTACACCTTC CAWSNSGQGFYGYTF
TRBJ2-1 TRBV10-1 TRBD2 NA TGCGCCAGCAGCAACTTCGGGACTAGCGGGAGCGATGAGCAGTTCTTC CASSNFGTSGSDEQFF
TRBJ1-2 TRBV19 NA NA TGTGCCAGTAGACTAGGTGGGGACTATGGCTACACCTTC CASRLGGDYGYTF
TRBJ2-1 TRBV3-1/TRBV3-2 NA NA TGTGCCAGCAGCCAAGATAAGCGGTTATACAATGAGCAGTTCTTC CASSQDKRLYNEQFF
TRBJ1-1 TRBV5-1 NA NA TGCGCCAGCAGCCCTAGAGGGGGGGTGGGCACTGAAGCTTTCTTT CASSPRGGVGTEAFF
TRBJ2-1 TRBV25-1 TRBD1 once TGTGCCAGCAGTGATTACAGGGGCCCATACAATGAGCAGTTCTTC CASSDYRGPYNEQFF
TRBJ2-5 TRBV15 NA NA TGTGCCACCAGAAGCGAATCCAAGAGGGTCGAGACCCAGTACTTC CATRSESKRVETQYF
TRBJ2-7 TRBV11-2 NA few TGTGCCAGCAGCTTAGGGATTTTACGAGGGCAGTACTTC CASSLGILRGQYF
TRBJ1-1 TRBV7-8 NA NA TGTGCCAGCAGCTTAGCAACCCAGGGGTTCACTGAAGCTTTCTTT CASSLATQGFTEAFF
TRBJ2-7 TRBV4-2 TRBD2 few TGTGCCAGCAGCCAAGAGGTAGCGGGGGGGTTGTACGAGCAGTACTTC CASSQEVAGGLYEQYF
TRBJ1-1 TRBV7-2 NA once TGTGCCAGCAGTCCTACGGGGGGGAGCACTGAAGCTTTCTTT CASSPTGGSTEAFF
TRBJ1-6 TRBV10-3 TRBD1 NA TGTGCCATCGGGACAGGGACCGAAAGATCACCCCTCCACTTT CAIGTGTERSPLHF
TRBJ1-2 TRBV12-3/TRBV12-4 TRBD1 few TGTGCCAGCAGTACAGGGGGCGGCTATGGCTACACCTTC CASSTGGGYGYTF
TRBJ2-1 TRBV29-1 TRBD1 few TGCAGCGTTGAAGATGGGACAGGGTCGGATGAGCAGTTCTTC CSVEDGTGSDEQFF
TRBJ1-5 TRBV19 TRBD1 NA TGTGCCACCTGGGACAGGGGGTCAAATCAGCCCCAGCATTTT CATWDRGSNQPQHF
TRBJ1-3 TRBV7-8 TRBD1 NA TGTGCCAGCAGGGGACAGGGGTTCGGAAACACCATATATTTT CASRGQGFGNTIYF
TRBJ2-1 TRBV2 NA NA TGTGCCAGCAGGCGCCTCGGCGGGGCCTACAATGAGCAGTTCTTC CASRRLGGAYNEQFF
TRBJ2-7 TRBV7-9 NA few TGTGCCAGCAGCCCAATCTTTGGGAGGAGCTACGAGCAGTACTTC CASSPIFGRSYEQYF
TRBJ2-1 TRBV12-3/TRBV12-4 NA NA TGTGCCAGCAGTCCACTAGATTACAATGAGCAGTTCTTC CASSPLDYNEQFF